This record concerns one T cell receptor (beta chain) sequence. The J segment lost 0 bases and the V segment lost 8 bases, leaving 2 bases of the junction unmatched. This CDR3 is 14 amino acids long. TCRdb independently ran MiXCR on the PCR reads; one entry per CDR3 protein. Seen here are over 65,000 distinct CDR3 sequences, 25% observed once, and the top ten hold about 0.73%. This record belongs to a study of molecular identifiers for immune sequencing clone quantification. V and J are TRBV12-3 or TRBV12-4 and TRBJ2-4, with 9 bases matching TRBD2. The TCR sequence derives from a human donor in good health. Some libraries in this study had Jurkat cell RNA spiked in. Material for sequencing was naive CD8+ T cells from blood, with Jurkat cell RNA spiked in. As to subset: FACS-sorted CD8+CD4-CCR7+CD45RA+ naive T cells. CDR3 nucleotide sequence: TGTGCCAGCCTAGCGGGGCTAGCCAAAAACATTCAGTACTTC. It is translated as CASLAGLAKNIQYF.